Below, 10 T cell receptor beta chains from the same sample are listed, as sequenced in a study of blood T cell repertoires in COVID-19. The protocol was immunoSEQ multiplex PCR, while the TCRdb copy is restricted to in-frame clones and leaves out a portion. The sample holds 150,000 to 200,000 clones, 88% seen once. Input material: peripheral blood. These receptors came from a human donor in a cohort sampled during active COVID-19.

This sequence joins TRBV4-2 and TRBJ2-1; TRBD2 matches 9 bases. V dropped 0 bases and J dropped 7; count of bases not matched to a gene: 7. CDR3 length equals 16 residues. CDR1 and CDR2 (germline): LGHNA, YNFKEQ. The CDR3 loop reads CASSQERKLAGNEQFF. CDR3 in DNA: TGTGCCAGCAGCCAAGAAAGGAAGCTAGCGGGAAATGAGCAGTTCTTC.

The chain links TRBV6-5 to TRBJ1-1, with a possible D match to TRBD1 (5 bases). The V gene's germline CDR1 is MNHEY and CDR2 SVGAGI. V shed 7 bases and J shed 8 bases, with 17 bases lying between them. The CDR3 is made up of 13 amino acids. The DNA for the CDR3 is TGTGCCAGCAAGGAGGGGAACGGGAGAGAAGCTTTCTTT. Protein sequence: CASKEGNGREAFF.

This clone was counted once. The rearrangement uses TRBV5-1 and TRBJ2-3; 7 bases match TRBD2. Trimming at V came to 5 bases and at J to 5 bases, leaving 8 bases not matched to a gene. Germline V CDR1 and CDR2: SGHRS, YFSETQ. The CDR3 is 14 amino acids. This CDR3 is CASSRGGSGDTQYF. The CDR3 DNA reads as TGCGCCAGCAGTCGGGGCGGGAGTGGAGATACGCAGTATTTT.

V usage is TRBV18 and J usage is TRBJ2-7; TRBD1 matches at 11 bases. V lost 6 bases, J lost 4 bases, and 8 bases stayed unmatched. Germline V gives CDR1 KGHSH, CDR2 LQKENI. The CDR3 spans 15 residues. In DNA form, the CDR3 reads TGTGCCAGCTCCCCGCTGGACAGGGGGCGGTACGAGCAGTACTTC. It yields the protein CASSPLDRGRYEQYF.

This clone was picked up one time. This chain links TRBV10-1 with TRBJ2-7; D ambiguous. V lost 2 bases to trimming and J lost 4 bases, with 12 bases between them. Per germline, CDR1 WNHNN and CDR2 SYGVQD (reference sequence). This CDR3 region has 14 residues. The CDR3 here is CASSEAGRYYEQYF. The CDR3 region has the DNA TGCGCCAGCAGTGAGGCAGGTCGGTATTACGAGCAGTACTTC.

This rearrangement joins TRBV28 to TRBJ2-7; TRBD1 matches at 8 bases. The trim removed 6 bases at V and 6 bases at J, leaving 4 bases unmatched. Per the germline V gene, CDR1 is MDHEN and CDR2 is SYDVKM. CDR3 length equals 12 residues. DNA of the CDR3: TGTGCCAGCAGAGACACAGGGGGCGAGCAGTACTTC. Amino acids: CASRDTGGEQYF.

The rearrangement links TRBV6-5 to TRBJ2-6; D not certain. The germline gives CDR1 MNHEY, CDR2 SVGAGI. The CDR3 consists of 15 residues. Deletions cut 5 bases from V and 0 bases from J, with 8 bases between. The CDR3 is CASSTLVSGANVLTF. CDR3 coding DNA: TGTGCCAGCAGTACGCTAGTCTCTGGGGCCAACGTCCTGACTTTC.

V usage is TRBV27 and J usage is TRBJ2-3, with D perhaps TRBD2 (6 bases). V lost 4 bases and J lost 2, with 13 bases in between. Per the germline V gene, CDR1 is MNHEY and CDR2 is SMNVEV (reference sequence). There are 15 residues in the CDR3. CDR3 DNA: TGTGCCAGCAGTTCCCCCCGGGGGATCACAGATACGCAGTATTTT. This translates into CASSSPRGITDTQYF.

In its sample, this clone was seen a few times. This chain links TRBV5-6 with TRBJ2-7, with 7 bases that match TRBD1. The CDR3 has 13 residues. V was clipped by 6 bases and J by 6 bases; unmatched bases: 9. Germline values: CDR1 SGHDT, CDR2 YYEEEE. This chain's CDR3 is CASNRGDIAEQYF. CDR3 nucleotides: TGTGCCAGCAACAGGGGCGACATAGCCGAGCAGTACTTC.

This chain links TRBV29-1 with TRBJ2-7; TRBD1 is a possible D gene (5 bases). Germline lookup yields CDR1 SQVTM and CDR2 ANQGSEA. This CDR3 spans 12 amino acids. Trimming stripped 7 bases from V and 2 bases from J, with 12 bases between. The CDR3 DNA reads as TGCAGCGCCCAGACAGCCCCCTACGAGCAGTACTTC. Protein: CSAQTAPYEQYF.